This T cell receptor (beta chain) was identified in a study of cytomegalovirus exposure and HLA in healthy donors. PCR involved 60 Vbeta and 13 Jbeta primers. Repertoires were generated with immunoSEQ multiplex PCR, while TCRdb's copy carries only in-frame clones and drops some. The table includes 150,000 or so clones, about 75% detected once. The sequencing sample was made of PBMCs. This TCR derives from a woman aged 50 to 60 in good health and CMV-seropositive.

CDR3: CASSETSGSYNEQFF. The CDR3 bases are TGTGCCAGCAGTGAGACTAGCGGCTCCTACAATGAGCAGTTCTTC. This sequence joins TRBV6-4 and TRBJ2-1; 9 bases align to TRBD2. Germline loops: CDR1 MRHNA, CDR2 SNTAGT. This CDR3 contains 15 residues. The J segment lost 0 bases and the V segment lost 3 bases, leaving 0 bases of the junction unmatched.